This record looks at one TCR beta chain sequence and its context. The antigen is unknown. This sample is part of a study of circulating and synovial CD4+ cells in juvenile arthritis. General study findings and limits: Shared-clonotype fractions with synovium likely underestimate full repertoire overlap. Bulk blood CD4 repertoires were more diverse than these. These blood cells shared more CDR3 sequences with synovium than bulk blood.

Clones were read by immunoSEQ multiplex PCR, and TCRdb kept only the in-frame ones, dropping some. In the table there are over 30,000 clones, 90% to 95% of which are singletons. Looked up from germline, CDR1 is MDHEN and CDR2 is SYDVKM. This CDR3 has 13 amino acids. V was shortened by 5 bases and J by 3 bases, with 10 bases between the two germline ends. Donors were patients with active juvenile idiopathic arthritis. Sequences were obtained from CD4+ T cells from blood. V is TRBV28 and J is TRBJ1-1; D perhaps matches TRBD1 (6 bases). This TCR derives from a human donor with juvenile idiopathic arthritis. CDR3 residues: CASSIRGYTEAFF. The CDR3 coding sequence is TGTGCCAGCAGTATCAGGGGTTACACTGAAGCTTTCTTT.